In its sample, the clone carrying this T cell receptor (beta chain) was seen a few times. Its specificity is not known. Germline V gives CDR1 SGHTA, CDR2 FQGNSA. The CDR3 has 14 amino acids. V lost 6 bases, J lost 5 bases, and 9 bases stayed unmatched. This specimen belongs to a study of blood T cells in healthy people across ages. Regarding the study as a whole: Comparison with aged donors showed that long-lived donors had more naive CD4+ cells and higher diversity.

Together with a sample-barcoded 5' primer, a J-beta primer mix was included in a second PCR lasting roughly 6 to 12 cycles. TCRdb re-called the 5' RACE reads through MiXCR, storing one row per CDR3 protein. This table holds around 1.5 million distinct CDR3 sequences, roughly 30% found once. This sequence was found in a woman aged 30 to 39 in good health. The chain employs TRBV7-2 and TRBJ2-7; TRBD2 aligns across 8 bases. Sequencing input: blood. The CDR3 is CASRRAGGPHEQYF. Here the CDR3 DNA reads TGTGCCAGCAGGAGGGCGGGGGGTCCCCACGAGCAGTACTTC. Full variable domain (outside the CDR3, taken from reference TRBV7-2 and TRBJ2-7): GAGVSQSPSNKVTEKGKDVELRCDPISGHTALYWYRQSLGQGLEFLIYFQGNSAPDKSGLPSDRFSAERTGGSVSTLTIQRTQQEDSAVYLCASRRAGGPHEQYFGPGTRLTVT.